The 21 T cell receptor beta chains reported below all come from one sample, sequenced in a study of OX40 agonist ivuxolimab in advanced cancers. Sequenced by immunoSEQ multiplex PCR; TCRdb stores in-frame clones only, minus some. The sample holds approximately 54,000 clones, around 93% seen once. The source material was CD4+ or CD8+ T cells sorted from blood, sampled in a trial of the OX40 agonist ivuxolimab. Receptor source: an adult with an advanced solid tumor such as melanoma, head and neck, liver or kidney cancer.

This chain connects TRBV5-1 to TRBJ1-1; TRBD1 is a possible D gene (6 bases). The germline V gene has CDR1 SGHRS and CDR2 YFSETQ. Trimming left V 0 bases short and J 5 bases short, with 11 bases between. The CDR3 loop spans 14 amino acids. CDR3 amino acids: CASSLVGGGTEAFF. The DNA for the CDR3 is TGCGCCAGCAGCTTGGTAGGAGGGGGGACTGAAGCTTTCTTT. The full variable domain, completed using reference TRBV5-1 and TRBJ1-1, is KAGVTQTPRYLIKTRGQQVTLSCSPISGHRSVSWYQQTPGQGLQFLFEYFSETQRNKGNFPGRFSGRQFSNSRSEMNVSTLELGDSALYLCASSLVGGGTEAFFGQGTRLTVV.

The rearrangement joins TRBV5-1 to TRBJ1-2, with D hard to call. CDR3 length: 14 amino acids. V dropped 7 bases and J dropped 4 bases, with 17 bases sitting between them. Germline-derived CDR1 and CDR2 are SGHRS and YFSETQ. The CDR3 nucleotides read TGCGCCAGCTCCCCCAACAGCTTCTCCTATGGCTACACCTTC. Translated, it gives CASSPNSFSYGYTF. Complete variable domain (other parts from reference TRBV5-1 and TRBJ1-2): KAGVTQTPRYLIKTRGQQVTLSCSPISGHRSVSWYQQTPGQGLQFLFEYFSETQRNKGNFPGRFSGRQFSNSRSEMNVSTLELGDSALYLCASSPNSFSYGYTFGSGTRLTVV.

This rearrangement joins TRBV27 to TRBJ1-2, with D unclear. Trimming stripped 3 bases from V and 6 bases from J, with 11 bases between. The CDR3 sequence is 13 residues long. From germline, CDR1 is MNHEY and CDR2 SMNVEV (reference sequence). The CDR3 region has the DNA TGTGCCAGCAGTTTCGGGTCAGACCATGGCTACACCTTC. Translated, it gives CASSFGSDHGYTF.

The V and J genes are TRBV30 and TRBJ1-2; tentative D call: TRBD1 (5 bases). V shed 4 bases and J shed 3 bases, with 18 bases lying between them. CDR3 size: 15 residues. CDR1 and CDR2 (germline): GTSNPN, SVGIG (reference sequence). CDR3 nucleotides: TGTGCCTGGACCCTCTGGCGGGACGGAGACTATGGCTACACCTTC. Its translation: CAWTLWRDGDYGYTF.

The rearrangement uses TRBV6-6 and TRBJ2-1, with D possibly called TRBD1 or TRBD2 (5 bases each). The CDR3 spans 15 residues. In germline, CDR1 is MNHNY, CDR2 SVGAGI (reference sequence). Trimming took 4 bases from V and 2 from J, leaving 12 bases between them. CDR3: CASSSGTPAYNEQFF. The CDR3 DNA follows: TGTGCCAGCAGTTCCGGGACCCCCGCCTACAATGAGCAGTTCTTC.

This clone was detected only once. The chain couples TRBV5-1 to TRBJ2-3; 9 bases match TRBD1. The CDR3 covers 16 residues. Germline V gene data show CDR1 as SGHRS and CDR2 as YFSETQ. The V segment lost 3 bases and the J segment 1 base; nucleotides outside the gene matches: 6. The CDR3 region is CASSWVTGGGTDTQYF. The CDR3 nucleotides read TGCGCCAGCAGCTGGGTGACAGGGGGTGGCACAGATACGCAGTATTTT.

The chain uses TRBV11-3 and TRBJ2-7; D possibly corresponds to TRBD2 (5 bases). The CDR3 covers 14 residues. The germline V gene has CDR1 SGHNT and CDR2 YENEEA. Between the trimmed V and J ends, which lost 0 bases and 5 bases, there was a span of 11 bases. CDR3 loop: CASSLDLSRDEQYF. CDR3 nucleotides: TGTGCCAGCAGCTTAGATCTCTCGAGGGACGAGCAGTACTTC. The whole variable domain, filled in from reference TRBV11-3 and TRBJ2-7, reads EAGVVQSPRYKIIEKKQPVAFWCNPISGHNTLYWYLQNLGQGPELLIRYENEEAVDDSQLPKDRFSAERLKGVDSTLKIQPAELGDSAVYLCASSLDLSRDEQYFGPGTRLTVT.

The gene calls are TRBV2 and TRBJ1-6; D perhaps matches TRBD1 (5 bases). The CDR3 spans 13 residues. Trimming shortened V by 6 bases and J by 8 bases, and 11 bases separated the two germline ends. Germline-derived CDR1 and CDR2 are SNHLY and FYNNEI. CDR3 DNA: TGTGCCAGCAGGGGGGTGGGAGATTCACCCCTCCACTTT. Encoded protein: CASRGVGDSPLHF.

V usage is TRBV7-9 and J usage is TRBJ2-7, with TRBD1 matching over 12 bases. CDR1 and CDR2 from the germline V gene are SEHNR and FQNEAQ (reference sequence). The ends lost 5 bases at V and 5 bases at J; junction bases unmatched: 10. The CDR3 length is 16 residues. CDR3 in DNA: TGTGCCAGCAGCATTCTCCTCGGGACAGGGGGCCACGAGCAGTACTTC. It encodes CASSILLGTGGHEQYF.

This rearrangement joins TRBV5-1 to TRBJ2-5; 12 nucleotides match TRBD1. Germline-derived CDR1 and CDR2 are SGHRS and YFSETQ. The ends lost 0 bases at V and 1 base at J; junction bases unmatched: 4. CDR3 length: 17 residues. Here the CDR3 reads CASSLVGTGGGQETQYF. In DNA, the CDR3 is TGCGCCAGCAGCTTGGTGGGGACAGGGGGCGGCCAAGAGACCCAGTACTTC.

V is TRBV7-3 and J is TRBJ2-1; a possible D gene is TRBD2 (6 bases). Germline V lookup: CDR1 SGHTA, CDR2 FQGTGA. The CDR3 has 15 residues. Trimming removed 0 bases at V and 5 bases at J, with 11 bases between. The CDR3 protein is CASSLTMGEDNEQFF. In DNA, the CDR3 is TGTGCCAGCAGCTTAACAATGGGGGAGGACAATGAGCAGTTCTTC.

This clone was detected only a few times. This CDR3 reads CASTTWDKSNTGELFF. CDR3 in DNA: TGTGCCAGCACCACCTGGGACAAATCGAACACCGGGGAGCTGTTTTTT. The chain links TRBV9 to TRBJ2-2, with D possibly matching TRBD1 (6 bases). The V and J ends lost 6 bases and 0 bases respectively, with 15 bases between them. The germline V gene encodes CDR1 SGDLS and CDR2 YYNGEE. This CDR3 is built from 16 residues.

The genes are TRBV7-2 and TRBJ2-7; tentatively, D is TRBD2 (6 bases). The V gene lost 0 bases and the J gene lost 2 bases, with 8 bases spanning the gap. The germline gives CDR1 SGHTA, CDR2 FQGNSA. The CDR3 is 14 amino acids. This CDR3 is CASSLAGGTYEQYF. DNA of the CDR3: TGTGCCAGCAGCTTAGCGGGCGGGACCTACGAGCAGTACTTC.

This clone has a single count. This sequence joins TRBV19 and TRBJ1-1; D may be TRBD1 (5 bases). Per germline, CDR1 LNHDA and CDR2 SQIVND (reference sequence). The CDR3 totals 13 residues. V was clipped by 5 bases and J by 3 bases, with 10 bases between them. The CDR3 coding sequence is TGTGCCAGTAGTTTCAGGGTTGACACTGAAGCTTTCTTT. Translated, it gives CASSFRVDTEAFF.

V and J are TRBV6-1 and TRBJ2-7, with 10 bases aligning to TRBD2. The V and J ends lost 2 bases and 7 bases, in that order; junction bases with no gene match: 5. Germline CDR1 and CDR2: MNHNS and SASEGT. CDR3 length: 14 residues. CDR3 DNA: TGTGCCAGCAGTGAATCAACTAGCGGGGTAGAGCAGTACTTC. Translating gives CASSESTSGVEQYF.

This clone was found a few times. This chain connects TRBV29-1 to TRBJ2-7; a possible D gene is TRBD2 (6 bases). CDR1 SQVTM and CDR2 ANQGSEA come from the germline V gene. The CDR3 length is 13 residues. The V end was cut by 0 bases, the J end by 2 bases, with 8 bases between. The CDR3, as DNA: TGCAGCGTTGAAGAGCGGGAACCCTACGAGCAGTACTTC. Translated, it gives CSVEEREPYEQYF.

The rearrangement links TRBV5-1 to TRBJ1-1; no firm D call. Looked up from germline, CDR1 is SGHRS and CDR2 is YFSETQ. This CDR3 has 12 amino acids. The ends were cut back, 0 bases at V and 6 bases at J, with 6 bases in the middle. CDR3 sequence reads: CASSLGVAEAFF. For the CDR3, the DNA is TGCGCCAGCAGCTTGGGGGTGGCTGAAGCTTTCTTT.

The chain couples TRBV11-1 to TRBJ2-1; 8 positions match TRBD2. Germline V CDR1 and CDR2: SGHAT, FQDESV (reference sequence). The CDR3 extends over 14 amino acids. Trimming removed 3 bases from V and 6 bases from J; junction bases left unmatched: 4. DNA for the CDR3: TGTGCCAGCAGCTTCGGGAGGGCCGGCAATGAGCAGTTCTTC. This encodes CASSFGRAGNEQFF.

CDR3 nucleotides: TGTGCCAGCAGCTTGGATGCGGAACAGTACTTC. Translating it yields CASSLDAEQYF. The chain couples TRBV5-8 to TRBJ2-7; unclear D gene. This CDR3 is 11 amino acids long. Trimming removed 0 bases from V and 10 bases from J, with 8 bases in between. The germline CDR1 and CDR2 sequences are SGHTS and YDEGEE.

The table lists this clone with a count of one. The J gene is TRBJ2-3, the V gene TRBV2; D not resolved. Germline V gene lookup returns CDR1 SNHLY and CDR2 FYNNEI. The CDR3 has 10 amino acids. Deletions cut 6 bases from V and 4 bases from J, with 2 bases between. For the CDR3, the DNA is TGTGCCAGCAGGTCAGATACGCAGTATTTT. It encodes CASRSDTQYF.

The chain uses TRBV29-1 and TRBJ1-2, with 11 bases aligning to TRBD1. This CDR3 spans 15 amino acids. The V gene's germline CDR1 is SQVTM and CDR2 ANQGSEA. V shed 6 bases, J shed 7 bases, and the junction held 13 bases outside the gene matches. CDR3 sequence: CSVRLWTGGAFGYTF. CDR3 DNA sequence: TGCAGCGTCAGACTATGGACAGGGGGCGCGTTTGGCTACACCTTC.